A selection of T cell receptor beta chains follows, all from one sample in a study of OX40 agonist ivuxolimab in advanced cancers. Sequencing was performed with immunoSEQ multiplex PCR; in TCRdb, only in-frame clones are kept and a portion is missing. The table lists about 79,000 clones, 70% to 85% of them singletons. The material was CD4+ or CD8+ T cells sorted from blood, obtained in a trial of the OX40 agonist ivuxolimab. The receptors were gathered from an adult with an advanced solid tumor such as melanoma, head and neck, liver or kidney cancer. Each CDR3 is given with its conserved first and last residue. Fields, in order: clone size, V gene, J gene, D gene, CDR3 protein, CDR3 DNA. The D gene is left open where the match is weak. Some rows mark clone size as missing; the rest say once, few, many or name a class of expanded clone.

clone_size: NA; v_call: TRBV7-2; j_call: TRBJ2-1; d_call: TRBD2; cdr3_aa: CASSPSSAGGYNEQFF; cdr3_nt: TGTGCCAGCAGCCCTTCTTCGGCGGGAGGGTACAATGAGCAGTTCTTC
clone_size: NA; v_call: TRBV19; j_call: TRBJ2-7; d_call: TRBD1; cdr3_aa: CASSVGQGNEQYF; cdr3_nt: TGTGCCAGTAGTGTGGGACAGGGTAACGAGCAGTACTTC
clone_size: NA; v_call: TRBV11-2; j_call: TRBJ2-7; d_call: TRBD1; cdr3_aa: CASRRRPGTGVSYEQYF; cdr3_nt: TGTGCCAGCCGTAGAAGACCGGGAACAGGGGTATCCTACGAGCAGTACTTC
clone_size: NA; v_call: TRBV18; j_call: TRBJ2-7; d_call: NA; cdr3_aa: CASSERPRDYEQYF; cdr3_nt: TGTGCCAGCTCCGAGAGGCCAAGAGACTACGAGCAGTACTTC
clone_size: NA; v_call: TRBV7-2; j_call: TRBJ2-7; d_call: NA; cdr3_aa: CASSSDLGIYEQYF; cdr3_nt: TGTGCCAGCAGCTCCGACCTAGGGATCTACGAGCAGTACTTC
clone_size: NA; v_call: TRBV5-6; j_call: TRBJ2-5; d_call: NA; cdr3_aa: CASSFGAAQETQYF; cdr3_nt: TGTGCCAGCAGCTTTGGGGCTGCCCAAGAGACCCAGTACTTC
clone_size: once; v_call: TRBV28; j_call: TRBJ2-7; d_call: TRBD1; cdr3_aa: CAGGTGENYEQYF; cdr3_nt: TGTGCCGGGGGGACAGGGGAAAACTACGAGCAGTACTTC
clone_size: few; v_call: TRBV19; j_call: TRBJ2-7; d_call: TRBD1; cdr3_aa: CASSPTGSNEQYF; cdr3_nt: TGTGCCAGTAGCCCGACAGGGTCGAACGAGCAGTACTTC
clone_size: NA; v_call: TRBV4-2; j_call: TRBJ2-6; d_call: NA; cdr3_aa: CASSLQGFGANVLTF; cdr3_nt: TGTGCCAGCAGCTTACAGGGTTTTGGGGCCAACGTCCTGACTTTC
clone_size: NA; v_call: TRBV28; j_call: TRBJ1-2; d_call: TRBD1; cdr3_aa: CASGTGTGGEGGYTF; cdr3_nt: TGTGCCAGCGGGACCGGGACAGGGGGCGAGGGTGGCTACACCTTC
clone_size: few; v_call: TRBV27; j_call: TRBJ2-7; d_call: NA; cdr3_aa: CASSLGPGQSPYEQYF; cdr3_nt: TGTGCCAGCAGTTTAGGACCGGGGCAGAGCCCCTACGAGCAGTACTTC
clone_size: NA; v_call: TRBV7-2; j_call: TRBJ2-7; d_call: NA; cdr3_aa: CASSRTGYYEQYF; cdr3_nt: TGTGCCAGCAGCCGGACGGGGTACTACGAGCAGTACTTC
clone_size: NA; v_call: TRBV6-1; j_call: TRBJ2-7; d_call: NA; cdr3_aa: CASKNSLAADEQYF; cdr3_nt: TGTGCCAGTAAGAACAGTCTAGCAGCGGACGAGCAGTACTTC
clone_size: NA; v_call: TRBV7-9; j_call: TRBJ1-1; d_call: NA; cdr3_aa: CASSPVRGAPEAFF; cdr3_nt: TGTGCCAGCAGCCCGGTTCGGGGGGCACCTGAAGCTTTCTTT
clone_size: NA; v_call: TRBV7-9; j_call: TRBJ1-3; d_call: NA; cdr3_aa: CASSLGAVSGNTIYF; cdr3_nt: TGTGCCAGCAGCTTAGGGGCCGTCTCTGGAAACACCATATATTTT
clone_size: NA; v_call: TRBV10-3; j_call: TRBJ2-7; d_call: NA; cdr3_aa: CAISESVGSWYEQYF; cdr3_nt: TGTGCCATCAGTGAGTCGGTCGGTTCATGGTACGAGCAGTACTTC
clone_size: once; v_call: TRBV5-1; j_call: TRBJ1-1; d_call: TRBD1; cdr3_aa: CASSLTGQTEAFF; cdr3_nt: TGCGCCAGCAGCCTGACAGGGCAGACTGAAGCTTTCTTT
clone_size: NA; v_call: TRBV19; j_call: TRBJ2-3; d_call: NA; cdr3_aa: CASSISTTDTQYF; cdr3_nt: TGTGCCAGTAGTATATCTACCACAGATACGCAGTATTTT
clone_size: NA; v_call: TRBV18; j_call: TRBJ1-2; d_call: NA; cdr3_aa: CASSPLDTSYGYTF; cdr3_nt: TGTGCCAGCTCACCGCTTGACACCTCCTATGGCTACACCTTC
clone_size: NA; v_call: TRBV15; j_call: TRBJ2-1; d_call: NA; cdr3_aa: CATLGGANEQFF; cdr3_nt: TGTGCCACCCTGGGGGGTGCCAATGAGCAGTTCTTC
clone_size: NA; v_call: TRBV7-8; j_call: TRBJ2-7; d_call: TRBD1; cdr3_aa: CASTPDRVRSYYYEQYF; cdr3_nt: TGTGCCAGCACCCCCGACAGGGTACGGTCCTACTACTACGAGCAGTACTTC
clone_size: NA; v_call: TRBV5-1; j_call: TRBJ2-1; d_call: NA; cdr3_aa: CASSLTTSDYNEQFF; cdr3_nt: TGCGCCAGCAGCTTGACGACTAGTGACTACAATGAGCAGTTCTTC
clone_size: NA; v_call: TRBV18; j_call: TRBJ1-2; d_call: NA; cdr3_aa: CASSRDIRYGYTF; cdr3_nt: TGTGCCAGCTCGCGGGACATACGCTATGGCTACACCTTC
clone_size: NA; v_call: TRBV5-1; j_call: TRBJ2-1; d_call: NA; cdr3_aa: CASSLLVVGDEQFF; cdr3_nt: TGCGCCAGCAGCTTGCTGGTTGTAGGTGATGAGCAGTTCTTC
clone_size: NA; v_call: TRBV28; j_call: TRBJ1-3; d_call: TRBD1; cdr3_aa: CASSGQGGSSDTIYF; cdr3_nt: TGTGCCAGCAGTGGGCAGGGGGGGAGTTCTGACACCATATATTTT
clone_size: NA; v_call: TRBV6-5; j_call: TRBJ2-7; d_call: NA; cdr3_aa: CASSYKGHEQYF; cdr3_nt: TGTGCCAGCAGCTACAAAGGGCACGAGCAGTACTTC